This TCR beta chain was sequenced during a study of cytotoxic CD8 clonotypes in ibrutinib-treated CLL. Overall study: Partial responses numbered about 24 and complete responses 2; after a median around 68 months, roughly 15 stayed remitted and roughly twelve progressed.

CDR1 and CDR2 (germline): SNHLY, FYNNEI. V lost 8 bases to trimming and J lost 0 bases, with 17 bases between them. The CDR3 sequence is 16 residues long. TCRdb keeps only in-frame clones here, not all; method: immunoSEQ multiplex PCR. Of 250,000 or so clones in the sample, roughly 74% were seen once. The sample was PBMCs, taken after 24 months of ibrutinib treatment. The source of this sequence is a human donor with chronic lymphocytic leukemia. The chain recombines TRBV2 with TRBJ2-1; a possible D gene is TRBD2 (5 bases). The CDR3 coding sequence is TGTGCCAGCCATCAAACTAGTCCGCCCTCCTACAATGAGCAGTTCTTC. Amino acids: CASHQTSPPSYNEQFF.